The 18 T cell receptor beta chains listed next were all sequenced from one sample in a study of T cell responses to AZD1222 COVID-19 vaccine. Here immunoSEQ multiplex PCR was the method, and the copy in TCRdb shows in-frame clones only, minus some. The table includes roughly 180,000 clones, around nine tenths detected once. The specimen was peripheral blood, collected on day 0 of AZD1222 vaccination. These receptors originate from an adult in good health.

Comment on this clone: It may be a read error: a sequence one base away is much more abundant. The chain recombines TRBV7-9 with TRBJ2-2; 10 nucleotides line up with TRBD1. This CDR3 spans 15 amino acids. Trimming removed 4 bases from V and 3 bases from J; junction bases left unmatched: 2. In germline, CDR1 is SEHNR, CDR2 FQNEAQ (reference sequence). CDR3 bases: TGTGCCAGCAGCTCCGGGACAGGGGACACCGGGGAGCTGTTTTTT. Amino acid sequence: CASSSGTGDTGELFF.

This clone appeared once. The chain couples TRBV19 to TRBJ2-3, with D possibly matching TRBD2 (5 bases). The CDR3 covers 15 residues. Trimming removed 3 bases at V and 3 bases at J, with 13 bases between. The germline V gene has CDR1 LNHDA and CDR2 SQIVND (reference sequence). DNA of the CDR3: TGTGCCAGTAGTATCGAGGGATGGTCGACAGATACGCAGTATTTT. It specifies CASSIEGWSTDTQYF.

The chain employs TRBV2 and TRBJ1-2; D gene uncertain. Trimming removed 4 bases at V and 5 bases at J, with 5 bases between. The V gene's germline CDR1 is SNHLY and CDR2 FYNNEI. The CDR3 loop spans 11 amino acids. The CDR3 protein is CASSVYYGYTF. CDR3 coding DNA: TGTGCCAGCAGTGTATATTATGGCTACACCTTC.

The chain is built from TRBV9 and TRBJ2-7, with D unresolved. Germline V gives CDR1 SGDLS, CDR2 YYNGEE. Trimming removed 0 bases from V and 6 bases from J, with 13 bases in between. The CDR3 runs 14 residues. The CDR3 is CASSVGADGAEQYF. The CDR3 DNA reads TGTGCCAGCAGCGTAGGGGCCGACGGCGCCGAGCAGTACTTC. The full variable domain, with the rest looked up from reference TRBV9 and TRBJ2-7, is DSGVTQTPKHLITATGQRVTLRCSPRSGDLSVYWYQQSLDQGLQFLIQYYNGEERAKGNILERFSAQQFPDLHSELNLSSLELGDSALYFCASSVGADGAEQYFGPGTRLTVT.

V and J are TRBV28 and TRBJ2-5, with TRBD2 as a possible D gene (5 bases). Germline lookup yields CDR1 MDHEN and CDR2 SYDVKM. V was clipped by 2 bases and J by 5 bases, with 12 bases between them. The CDR3 spans 14 residues. This chain's CDR3 is CASSLGGPGETQYF. CDR3 bases: TGTGCCAGCAGTTTAGGCGGACCGGGGGAGACCCAGTACTTC.

The rearrangement joins TRBV5-1 to TRBJ1-6, with D perhaps TRBD1 (5 bases). The CDR3 runs to 21 residues. Trimming left V 0 bases short and J 0 bases short, with 22 bases between. Germline-derived CDR1 and CDR2 are SGHRS and YFSETQ. In DNA form, the CDR3 reads TGCGCCAGCAGCTTGGGGGGGACTGCTACCCTTAGCGGCTCCTATAATTCACCCCTCCACTTT. It is translated as CASSLGGTATLSGSYNSPLHF. Combining the CDR3 with reference TRBV5-1 and TRBJ1-6 gives the whole variable domain KAGVTQTPRYLIKTRGQQVTLSCSPISGHRSVSWYQQTPGQGLQFLFEYFSETQRNKGNFPGRFSGRQFSNSRSEMNVSTLELGDSALYLCASSLGGTATLSGSYNSPLHFGNGTRLTVT.

The chain employs TRBV9 and TRBJ2-2; TRBD1 matches at 7 bases. The CDR3 is 16 residues long. V shed 4 bases and J 5 bases; nucleotides not matched to a gene: 11. Germline V lookup: CDR1 SGDLS, CDR2 YYNGEE. The CDR3 DNA is TGTGCCAGCAGCCTCCGTCCAGGGGGTGAGACCGGGGAGCTGTTTTTT. It translates to CASSLRPGGETGELFF.

This clone has only one observation. The chain combines TRBV19 with TRBJ1-6, with 9 bases fitting TRBD1. V shed 3 bases and J 10 bases; nucleotides not matched to a gene: 10. The CDR3 length is 16 residues. Germline-derived CDR1 and CDR2 are LNHDA and SQIVND (reference sequence). This chain's CDR3 is CASSILEGQGRSPLHF. As DNA, the CDR3 is TGTGCCAGTAGTATTTTAGAGGGACAGGGACGGTCACCCCTCCACTTT.

The gene calls are TRBV7-2 and TRBJ1-3; TRBD1 matches at 11 bases. V gave up 5 bases and J gave up 8 bases; unmatched junction bases: 8. The CDR3 extends over 15 amino acids. Germline CDR1 and CDR2: SGHTA and FQGNSA. The CDR3 sequence: CASSGPGQGEDTIYF. As DNA, the CDR3 is TGTGCCAGCAGCGGCCCGGGACAGGGGGAGGACACCATATATTTT.

V gene TRBV6-1 combines with J gene TRBJ1-4; D not resolved. The CDR3 covers 14 residues. The germline V gene encodes CDR1 MNHNS and CDR2 SASEGT. V lost 1 base to trimming and J lost 8 bases, with 11 bases between them. As DNA, the CDR3 is TGTGCCAGCAGTGAAGGGACGTCCTCCGAAAAACTGTTTTTT. Translated: CASSEGTSSEKLFF.

The table lists this clone with a few counts. The J gene is TRBJ1-2, the V gene TRBV4-3; a possible D gene is TRBD1 (5 bases). Trimming shortened V by 0 bases and J by 2 bases, and 10 bases separated the two germline ends. CDR1 is LGHNA and CDR2 is YSLEER in the germline V gene. This CDR3 region has 15 residues. The CDR3 protein is CASSQDVGANYGYTF. The CDR3 coding sequence is TGCGCCAGCAGCCAAGATGTAGGGGCCAACTATGGCTACACCTTC.

The chain couples TRBV12-5 to TRBJ2-7, with no clear D. Looked up from germline, CDR1 is LGHNT and CDR2 is FRNRAP. Trimming pared 5 bases from V and 4 bases from J, leaving 6 bases between. The CDR3 contains 11 residues. The CDR3 reads CASGTPYEQYF. DNA of the CDR3: TGTGCTAGTGGTACCCCTTACGAGCAGTACTTC.

The chain links TRBV6-5 to TRBJ1-5; D call uncertain. The CDR3 has 13 amino acids. Germline V lookup: CDR1 MNHEY, CDR2 SVGAGI. V was trimmed by 6 bases and J by 9 bases, leaving 15 bases between them. Here the CDR3 DNA reads TGTGCCAGCAGAACCGACGGCTTCGGGCCCCAGCATTTT. The encoded protein is CASRTDGFGPQHF.

The chain uses TRBV30 and TRBJ1-6, with TRBD1 matching over 11 bases. The trim removed 5 bases at V and 8 bases at J, leaving 2 bases unmatched. CDR3 length equals 13 residues. The germline gives CDR1 GTSNPN, CDR2 SVGIG (reference sequence). CDR3 residues: CAWGQGADSPLHF. DNA of the CDR3: TGTGCCTGGGGACAGGGGGCGGATTCACCCCTCCACTTT.

The genes are TRBV5-4 and TRBJ2-2; 13 nucleotides agree with TRBD2. CDR1 is SGHNT and CDR2 is YYREEE in the germline V gene (reference sequence). The CDR3 length is 16 residues. J was trimmed by 5 bases and V by 4 bases; bases with no gene match: 5. The CDR3 here is CASSTGLAGRTGELFF. Here the CDR3 DNA reads TGTGCCAGCAGCACGGGACTAGCGGGGCGGACCGGGGAGCTGTTTTTT.

The chain links TRBV11-1 to TRBJ1-5; TRBD1 matches at 9 bases. Per the germline V gene, CDR1 is SGHAT and CDR2 is FQDESV (reference sequence). CDR3 length equals 16 residues. Losses at the gene ends were 5 bases for V and 4 bases for J; bases not matched to a gene: 9. In DNA form, the CDR3 reads TGTGCCAGCAGCGACCGGGGACAGGGTCGTAATCAGCCCCAGCATTTT. This encodes CASSDRGQGRNQPQHF.

The gene calls are TRBV3-1 (or the pseudogene TRBV3-2) and TRBJ2-1; tentatively, D is TRBD1 (7 bases). Germline V gene lookup returns CDR1 LGHDT and CDR2 YNNKEL (reference sequence). The CDR3 totals 13 residues. Between the trimmed V and J ends, which lost 4 bases and 5 bases, there was a span of 9 bases. The DNA for the CDR3 is TGTGCCAGCAGCCGCAGGGGGGACAATGAGCAGTTCTTC. Its translation: CASSRRGDNEQFF.

The chain uses TRBV5-6 and TRBJ2-3; 9 bases line up with TRBD2. The CDR3 extends over 15 amino acids. The germline gives CDR1 SGHDT, CDR2 YYEEEE. The junction had 6 bases not matched to a gene; V was cut back by 2 bases and J by 5 bases. The CDR3: CASSFFPSGEDTQYF. The CDR3 DNA is TGTGCCAGCAGCTTTTTCCCTAGCGGGGAAGATACGCAGTATTTT.